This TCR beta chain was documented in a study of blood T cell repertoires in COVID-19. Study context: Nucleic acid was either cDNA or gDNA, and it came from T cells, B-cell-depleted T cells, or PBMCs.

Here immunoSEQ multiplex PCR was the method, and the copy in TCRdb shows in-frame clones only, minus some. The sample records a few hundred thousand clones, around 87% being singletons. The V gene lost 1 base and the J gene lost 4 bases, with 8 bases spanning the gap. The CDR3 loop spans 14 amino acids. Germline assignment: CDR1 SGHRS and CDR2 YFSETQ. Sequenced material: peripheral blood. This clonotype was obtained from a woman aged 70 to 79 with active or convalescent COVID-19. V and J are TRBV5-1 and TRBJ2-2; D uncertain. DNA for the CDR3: TGCGCCAGCAGCTTGACGCACAGCACCGGGGAGCTGTTTTTT. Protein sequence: CASSLTHSTGELFF. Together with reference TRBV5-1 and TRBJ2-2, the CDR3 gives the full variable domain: KAGVTQTPRYLIKTRGQQVTLSCSPISGHRSVSWYQQTPGQGLQFLFEYFSETQRNKGNFPGRFSGRQFSNSRSEMNVSTLELGDSALYLCASSLTHSTGELFFGEGSRLTVL.